The clone carrying this TCR beta chain was counted at least ten times. The data derive from a study of CD8+CD57+ T cells in acquired aplastic anemia. In the study overall: Across the sorted CD4+ and CD8+ cells, DNA amounts averaged around 3.2 ug.

Germline V gives CDR1 SEHNR, CDR2 FQNEAQ (reference sequence). The V end was cut by 3 bases, the J end by 4 bases, with 4 bases between. This CDR3 spans 12 amino acids. Sequenced patients had shown CD8+CD57+ cell expansion by flow cytometry. No patient had been given any therapy when blood was sampled. Genomic DNA, the template, was used for profiling of the TCR beta VDJ and CDR3. TCRdb used MiXCR to reprocess the reads, holding one entry per CDR3 protein. Of about 98,000 distinct CDR3 sequences in the sample, around 62% are singletons; the top ten hold more than 55%. The chain links TRBV7-9 to TRBJ1-5; D gene unclear. Input material: sorted CD4+, CD8+, or CD8+CD57+ T cells (not recorded which) from PBMCs. The sequence derives from a human donor with aplastic anemia. The CDR3 here is CASSLGNQPQHF. The CDR3 DNA reads as TGTGCCAGCAGCTTGGGGAATCAGCCCCAGCATTTT.